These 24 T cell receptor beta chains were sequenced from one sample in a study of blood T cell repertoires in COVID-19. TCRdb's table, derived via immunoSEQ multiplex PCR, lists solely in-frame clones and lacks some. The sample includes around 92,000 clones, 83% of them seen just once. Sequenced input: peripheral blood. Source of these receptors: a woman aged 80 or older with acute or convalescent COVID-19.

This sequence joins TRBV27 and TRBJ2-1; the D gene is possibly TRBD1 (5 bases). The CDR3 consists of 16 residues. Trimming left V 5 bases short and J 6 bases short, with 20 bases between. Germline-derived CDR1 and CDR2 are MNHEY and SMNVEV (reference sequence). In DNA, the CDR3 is TGTGCCAGCAGTCCCGATAGGGGCCGGACGGGCAATGAGCAGTTCTTC. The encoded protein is CASSPDRGRTGNEQFF.

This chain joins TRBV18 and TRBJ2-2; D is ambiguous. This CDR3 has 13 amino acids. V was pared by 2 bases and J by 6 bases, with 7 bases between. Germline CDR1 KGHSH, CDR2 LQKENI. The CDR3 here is CASSPTTSGELFF. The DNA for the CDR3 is TGTGCCAGCTCACCAACTACGTCCGGGGAGCTGTTTTTT.

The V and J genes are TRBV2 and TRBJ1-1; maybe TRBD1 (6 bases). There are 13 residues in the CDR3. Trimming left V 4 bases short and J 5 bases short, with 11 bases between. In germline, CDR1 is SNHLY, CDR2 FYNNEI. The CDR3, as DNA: TGTGCCAGCAGTGCAGGGGTATGGACTGAAGCTTTCTTT. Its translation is CASSAGVWTEAFF.

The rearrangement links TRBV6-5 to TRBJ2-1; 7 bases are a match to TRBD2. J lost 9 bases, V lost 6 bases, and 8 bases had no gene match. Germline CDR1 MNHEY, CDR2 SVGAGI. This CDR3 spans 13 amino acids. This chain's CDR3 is CASSKVGEGEQFF. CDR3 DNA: TGTGCCAGCAGCAAGGTAGGGGAGGGTGAGCAGTTCTTC.

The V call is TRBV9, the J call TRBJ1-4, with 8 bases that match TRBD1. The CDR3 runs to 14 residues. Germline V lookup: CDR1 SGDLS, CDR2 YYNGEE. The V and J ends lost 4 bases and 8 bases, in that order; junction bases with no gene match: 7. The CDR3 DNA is TGTGCCAGCAGCAGACAGGGGACGGGGGAAAAACTGTTTTTT. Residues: CASSRQGTGEKLFF.

The CDR3 here is CASSTPRATEAFF. The CDR3 DNA follows: TGTGCCAGCAGTACTCCGAGGGCCACTGAAGCTTTCTTT. The V call is TRBV28, the J call TRBJ1-1; D remains ambiguous. CDR3 length: 13 residues. The germline V and J ends were trimmed by 5 bases and 4 bases, with 11 bases remaining between them. Germline CDR1 MDHEN, CDR2 SYDVKM.

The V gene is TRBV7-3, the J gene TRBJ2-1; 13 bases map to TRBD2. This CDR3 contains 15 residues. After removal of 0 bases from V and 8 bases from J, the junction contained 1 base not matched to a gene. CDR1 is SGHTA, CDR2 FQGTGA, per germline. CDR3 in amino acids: CASSLTGTSGDEQFF. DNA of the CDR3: TGTGCCAGCAGCTTAACCGGGACTAGCGGGGATGAGCAGTTCTTC.

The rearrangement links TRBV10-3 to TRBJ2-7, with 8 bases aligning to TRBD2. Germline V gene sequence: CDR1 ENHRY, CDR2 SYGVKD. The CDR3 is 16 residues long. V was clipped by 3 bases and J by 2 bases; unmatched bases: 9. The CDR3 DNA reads TGTGCCATCAGTGACCCGGGACTAGGGGTACCCTACGAGCAGTACTTC. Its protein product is CAISDPGLGVPYEQYF.

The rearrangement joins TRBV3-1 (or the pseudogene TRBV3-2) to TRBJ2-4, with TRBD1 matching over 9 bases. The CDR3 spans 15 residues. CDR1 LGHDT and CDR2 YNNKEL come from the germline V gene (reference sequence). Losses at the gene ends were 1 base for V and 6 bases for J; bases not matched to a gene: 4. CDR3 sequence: CASSQGDRVVNIQYF. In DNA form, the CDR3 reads TGTGCCAGCAGCCAAGGGGACAGGGTGGTAAACATTCAGTACTTC.

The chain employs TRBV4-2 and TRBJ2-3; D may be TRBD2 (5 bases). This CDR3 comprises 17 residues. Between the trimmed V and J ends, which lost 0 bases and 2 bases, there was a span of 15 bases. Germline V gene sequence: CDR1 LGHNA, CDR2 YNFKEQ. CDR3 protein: CASSQDLDYLNTDTQYF. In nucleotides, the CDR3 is TGTGCCAGCAGCCAAGATCTAGACTACCTGAACACAGATACGCAGTATTTT.

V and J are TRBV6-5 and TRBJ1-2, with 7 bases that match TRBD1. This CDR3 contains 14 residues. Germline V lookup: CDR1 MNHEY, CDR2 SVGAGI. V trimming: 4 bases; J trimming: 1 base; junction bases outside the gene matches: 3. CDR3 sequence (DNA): TGTGCCAGCAGTTTCGGGACAGATAACTATGGCTACACCTTC. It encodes CASSFGTDNYGYTF.

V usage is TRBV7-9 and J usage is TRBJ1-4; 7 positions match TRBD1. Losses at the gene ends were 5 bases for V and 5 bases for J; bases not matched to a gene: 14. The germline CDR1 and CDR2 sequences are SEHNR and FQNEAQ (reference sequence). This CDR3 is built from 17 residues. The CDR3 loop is CASSPGDRARVNEKLFF. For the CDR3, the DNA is TGTGCCAGCAGCCCGGGAGACAGGGCCCGAGTGAATGAAAAACTGTTTTTT.

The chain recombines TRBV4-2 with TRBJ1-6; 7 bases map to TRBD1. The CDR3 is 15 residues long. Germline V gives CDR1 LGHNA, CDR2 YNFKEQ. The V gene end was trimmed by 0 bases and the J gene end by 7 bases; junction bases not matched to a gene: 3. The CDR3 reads CASSQERGQNSPLHF. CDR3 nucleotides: TGTGCCAGCAGCCAAGAGAGGGGGCAAAATTCACCCCTCCACTTT.

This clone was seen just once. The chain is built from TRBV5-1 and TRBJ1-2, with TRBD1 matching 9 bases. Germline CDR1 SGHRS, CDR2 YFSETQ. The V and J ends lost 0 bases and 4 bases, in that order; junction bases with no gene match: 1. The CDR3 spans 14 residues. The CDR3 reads CASSLGQGGYGYTF. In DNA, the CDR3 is TGCGCCAGCAGCTTGGGACAGGGGGGCTATGGCTACACCTTC.

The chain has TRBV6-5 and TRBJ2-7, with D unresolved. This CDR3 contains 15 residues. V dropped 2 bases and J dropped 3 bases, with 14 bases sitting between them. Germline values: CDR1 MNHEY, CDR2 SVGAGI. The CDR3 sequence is CASSYEGRSSYEQYF. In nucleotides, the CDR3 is TGTGCCAGCAGTTACGAAGGCAGGTCCAGCTACGAGCAGTACTTC.

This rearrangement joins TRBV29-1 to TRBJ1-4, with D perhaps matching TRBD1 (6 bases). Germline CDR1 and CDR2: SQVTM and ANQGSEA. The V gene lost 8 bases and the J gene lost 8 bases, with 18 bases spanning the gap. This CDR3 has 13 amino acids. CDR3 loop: CSPPPQGQEKLFF. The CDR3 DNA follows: TGCAGCCCCCCGCCGCAGGGGCAGGAAAAACTGTTTTTT.

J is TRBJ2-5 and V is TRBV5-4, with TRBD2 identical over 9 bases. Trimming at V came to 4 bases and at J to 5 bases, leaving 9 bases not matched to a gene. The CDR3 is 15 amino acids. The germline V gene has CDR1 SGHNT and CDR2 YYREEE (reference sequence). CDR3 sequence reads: CASSAVAGAQETQYF. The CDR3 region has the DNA TGTGCCAGCAGCGCAGTAGCGGGAGCTCAGGAGACCCAGTACTTC.

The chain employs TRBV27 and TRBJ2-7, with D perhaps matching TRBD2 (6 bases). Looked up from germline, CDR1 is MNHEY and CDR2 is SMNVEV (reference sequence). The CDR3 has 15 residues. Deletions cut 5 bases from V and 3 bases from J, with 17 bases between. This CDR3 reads CASSHTAPGVYEQYF. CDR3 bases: TGTGCCAGCAGTCATACGGCTCCGGGGGTCTACGAGCAGTACTTC.

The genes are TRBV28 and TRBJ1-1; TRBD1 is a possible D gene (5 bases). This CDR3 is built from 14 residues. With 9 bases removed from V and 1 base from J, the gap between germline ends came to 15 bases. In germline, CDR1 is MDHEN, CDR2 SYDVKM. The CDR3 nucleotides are TGTGCCAGTAATGGGGGAGGCAGGAACACTGAAGCTTTCTTT. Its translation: CASNGGGRNTEAFF. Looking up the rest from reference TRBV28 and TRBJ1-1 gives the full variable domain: DVKVTQSSRYLVKRTGEKVFLECVQDMDHENMFWYRQDPGLGLRLIYFSYDVKMKEKGDIPEGYSVSREKKERFSLILESASTNQTSMYLCASNGGGRNTEAFFGQGTRLTVV.

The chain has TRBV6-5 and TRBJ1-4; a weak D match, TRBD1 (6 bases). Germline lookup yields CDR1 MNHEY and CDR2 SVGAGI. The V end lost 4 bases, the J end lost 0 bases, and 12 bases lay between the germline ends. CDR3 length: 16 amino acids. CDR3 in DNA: TGTGCCAGCAGTTTCCAGGACAGCACAACTAATGAAAAACTGTTTTTT. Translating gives CASSFQDSTTNEKLFF.

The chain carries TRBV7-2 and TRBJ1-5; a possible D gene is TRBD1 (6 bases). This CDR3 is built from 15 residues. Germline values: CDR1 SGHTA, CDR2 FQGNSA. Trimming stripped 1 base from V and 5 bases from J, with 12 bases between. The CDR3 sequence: CASSLGTGTDQPQHF. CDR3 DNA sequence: TGTGCCAGCAGCTTAGGTACAGGGACGGATCAGCCCCAGCATTTT.

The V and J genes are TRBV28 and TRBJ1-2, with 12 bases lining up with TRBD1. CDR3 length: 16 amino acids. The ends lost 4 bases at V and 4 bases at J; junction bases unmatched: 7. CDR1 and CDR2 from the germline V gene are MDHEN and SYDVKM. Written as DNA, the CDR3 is TGTGCCAGCAGTTATGGGACAGGGGGCGTTTTCTATGGCTACACCTTC. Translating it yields CASSYGTGGVFYGYTF.

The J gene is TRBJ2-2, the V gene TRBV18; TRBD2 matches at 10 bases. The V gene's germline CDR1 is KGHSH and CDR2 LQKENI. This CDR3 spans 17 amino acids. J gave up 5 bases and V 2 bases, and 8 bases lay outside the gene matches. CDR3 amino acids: CASSPARIAGGTGELFF. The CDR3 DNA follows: TGTGCCAGCTCACCAGCGAGAATAGCGGGAGGAACCGGGGAGCTGTTTTTT.

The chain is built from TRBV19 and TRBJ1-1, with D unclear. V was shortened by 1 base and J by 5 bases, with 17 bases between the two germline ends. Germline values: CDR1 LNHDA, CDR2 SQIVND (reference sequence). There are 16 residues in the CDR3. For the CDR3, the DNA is TGTGCCAGTAGTATAGTTGGCGGGGTAGGAGGAACTGAAGCTTTCTTT. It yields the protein CASSIVGGVGGTEAFF.